Below are 4 T cell receptor beta chains sequenced from a single sample in a study of technical replicates of blood from several donors. TCRdb's table, derived via immunoSEQ multiplex PCR, lists solely in-frame clones and lacks some. Altogether approximately 81,000 clones are present, 90% to 97% being singletons, with the ten largest covering around 0.2%. Material for sequencing was T cells isolated from PBMCs. These receptors were obtained from a human donor in good health.

The J gene is TRBJ1-2, the V gene TRBV10-3; the D is unclear. Trimming removed 4 bases at V and 6 bases at J, with 9 bases between. This CDR3 is built from 12 residues. Germline V gene data show CDR1 as ENHRY and CDR2 as SYGVKD. DNA for the CDR3: TGTGCCATCAGTGCCGCGAGGGATGGCTACACCTTC. This translates into CAISAARDGYTF.

The chain has TRBV2 and TRBJ1-1; D unclear. CDR1 and CDR2 from the germline V gene are SNHLY and FYNNEI. V lost 4 bases, J lost 1 base, and 7 bases lay in between. This CDR3 contains 13 residues. In DNA form, the CDR3 reads TGTGCCAGCAGTGTGAGGGAGAACACTGAAGCTTTCTTT. Translated: CASSVRENTEAFF.

The chain recombines TRBV5-1 with TRBJ2-1; 7 bases agree with TRBD2. Looked up from germline, CDR1 is SGHRS and CDR2 is YFSETQ. V gave up 6 bases and J gave up 9 bases; unmatched junction bases: 6. This CDR3 contains 12 residues. The CDR3 protein is CASTLAVGEQFF. CDR3 nucleotide sequence: TGCGCCAGCACCCTAGCGGTAGGTGAGCAGTTCTTC.

This clone was seen just once. This rearrangement joins TRBV4-1 to TRBJ1-1, with a weak D call TRBD1 (5 bases). The CDR3 covers 17 residues. From germline, CDR1 is MGHRA and CDR2 YSYEKL. The ends were cut back, 0 bases at V and 0 bases at J, with 14 bases in the middle. The CDR3 region is CASSQDPPGIMNTEAFF. DNA for the CDR3: TGCGCCAGCAGCCAAGATCCCCCAGGGATTATGAACACTGAAGCTTTCTTT.